The 22 T cell receptor beta chains below were found in one sample sequenced in a study of OX40 agonist ivuxolimab in advanced cancers. TCRdb's table, derived via immunoSEQ multiplex PCR, lists solely in-frame clones and lacks some. The table includes some 50,000 clones, 85% to 90% detected once. This material consisted of CD4+ or CD8+ T cells sorted from blood, taken in a trial of the OX40 agonist ivuxolimab. The receptor set was obtained from an adult with an advanced solid tumor such as melanoma, head and neck, liver or kidney cancer.

The V call is TRBV7-9, the J call TRBJ2-7, with 10 bases identical to TRBD1. The germline V gene encodes CDR1 SEHNR and CDR2 FQNEAQ (reference sequence). The ends lost 0 bases at V and 5 bases at J; junction bases unmatched: 1. The CDR3 is 14 residues long. The CDR3, as DNA: TGTGCCAGCAGCTTAGCCGGGACAGGGGACGAGCAGTACTTC. Residues: CASSLAGTGDEQYF.

The gene calls are TRBV28 and TRBJ1-1, with D uncertain. Germline V lookup: CDR1 MDHEN, CDR2 SYDVKM. The CDR3 covers 12 residues. V lost 4 bases to trimming and J lost 11 bases, with 14 bases between them. CDR3 DNA sequence: TGTGCCAGCAGTTCCTCCTCCCCGGAGGCTTTCTTT. It encodes CASSSSSPEAFF.

The V and J genes are TRBV7-9 and TRBJ2-5; D uncertain. The CDR3 totals 15 residues. Germline V lookup: CDR1 SEHNR, CDR2 FQNEAQ (reference sequence). With 5 bases removed from V and 0 bases from J, the gap between germline ends came to 13 bases. CDR3 DNA: TGTGCCAGCAGCCCCCTTGGGGTCTACCAAGAGACCCAGTACTTC. Translated, it gives CASSPLGVYQETQYF.

The chain is built from TRBV2 and TRBJ2-3; D gene ambiguous. Germline CDR1 and CDR2: SNHLY and FYNNEI. This CDR3 comprises 14 residues. Deletions cut 10 bases from V and 0 bases from J, with 14 bases between. CDR3 bases: TGTGCCACGTTGGAAGCCATGAGCACAGATACGCAGTATTTT. This translates into CATLEAMSTDTQYF.

V gene TRBV2 combines with J gene TRBJ2-2, with TRBD2 matching 9 bases. Trimming took 6 bases from V and 3 from J; bases not matched to a gene: 5. CDR3 length: 15 amino acids. Germline V gives CDR1 SNHLY, CDR2 FYNNEI. CDR3 in DNA: TGTGCCAGCAGCCCCAGGACTAGCGACACCGGGGAGCTGTTTTTT. Its translation is CASSPRTSDTGELFF.

The chain carries TRBV28 and TRBJ1-4, with a weak D call TRBD1 (6 bases). Germline assignment: CDR1 MDHEN and CDR2 SYDVKM. The CDR3 has 13 amino acids. Trimming stripped 5 bases from V and 7 bases from J, with 11 bases between. In nucleotides, the CDR3 is TGTGCCAGCAGTCGTACAGGGATTGAAAAACTGTTTTTT. Residues: CASSRTGIEKLFF. Looking up the rest from reference TRBV28 and TRBJ1-4 gives the full variable domain: DVKVTQSSRYLVKRTGEKVFLECVQDMDHENMFWYRQDPGLGLRLIYFSYDVKMKEKGDIPEGYSVSREKKERFSLILESASTNQTSMYLCASSRTGIEKLFFGSGTQLSVL.

This rearrangement joins TRBV28 to TRBJ2-4; the match to TRBD2 covers 11 bases. V dropped 8 bases and J dropped 4; count of bases not matched to a gene: 4. This CDR3 has 14 residues. Germline V gives CDR1 MDHEN, CDR2 SYDVKM. CDR3 region: CASAVAGGKNIQYF. The DNA of the CDR3 is TGTGCCAGCGCGGTAGCGGGAGGGAAAAACATTCAGTACTTC. The full variable domain, in which reference TRBV28 and TRBJ2-4 provide the parts outside the CDR3, is DVKVTQSSRYLVKRTGEKVFLECVQDMDHENMFWYRQDPGLGLRLIYFSYDVKMKEKGDIPEGYSVSREKKERFSLILESASTNQTSMYLCASAVAGGKNIQYFGAGTRLSVL.

The table lists this clone with a few counts. V usage is TRBV9 and J usage is TRBJ2-3; 12 positions match TRBD1. Trimming cost V 1 base and J 5 bases; bases outside gene matches: 5. This CDR3 has 16 residues. Germline lookup yields CDR1 SGDLS and CDR2 YYNGEE. Written as DNA, the CDR3 is TGTGCCAGCAGCGTACGGGGGGACAGGGGGCTAGATACGCAGTATTTT. Its protein is CASSVRGDRGLDTQYF.

The chain carries TRBV18 and TRBJ1-4, with 8 bases that match TRBD1. The CDR3 spans 20 residues. Germline loops: CDR1 KGHSH, CDR2 LQKENI. J lost 5 bases, V lost 2 bases, and 19 bases had no gene match. CDR3 sequence reads: CASSPALLSGQGRGNEKLFF. The CDR3 coding sequence is TGTGCCAGCTCACCAGCTCTTCTGTCCGGACAGGGAAGGGGGAATGAAAAACTGTTTTTT.

The rearrangement uses TRBV10-2 and TRBJ1-1; D ambiguous. Trimming pared 6 bases from V and 0 bases from J, leaving 5 bases between. Germline V gives CDR1 WSHSY, CDR2 SAAADI. This CDR3 spans 12 amino acids. In DNA, the CDR3 is TGCGCCAGCAGCCGGGTGAACACTGAAGCTTTCTTT. Amino acid sequence: CASSRVNTEAFF.

This chain connects TRBV5-6 to TRBJ2-2; 14 positions match TRBD2. The CDR3 runs 16 residues. Germline CDR1 is SGHDT and CDR2 is YYEEEE. V was pared by 2 bases and J by 4 bases, with 1 base of the junction left unmatched. The CDR3 coding sequence is TGTGCCAGCAGCTTCGGACTAGCGGGAGGCACCGGGGAGCTGTTTTTT. Its translation: CASSFGLAGGTGELFF.

The chain combines TRBV25-1 with TRBJ1-2; D is unclear. This CDR3 has 18 amino acids. CDR1 and CDR2 from the germline V gene are MGHDK and SYGVNS. V lost 5 bases, J lost 4 bases, and 26 bases lay in between. CDR3 nucleotide sequence: TGTGCCAGCAGTCCTACTAAGGGAGGGCAAAATCGAATCTATGGCTACACCTTC. It specifies CASSPTKGGQNRIYGYTF.

This clone showed up just once. The gene calls are TRBV28 and TRBJ2-1; a weak D match, TRBD2 (6 bases). The V gene's germline CDR1 is MDHEN and CDR2 SYDVKM. The CDR3 extends over 15 amino acids. Trimming stripped 4 bases from V and 6 bases from J, with 16 bases between. The CDR3 coding sequence is TGTGCCAGCAGTTCACACGGGGGAGCTAGCAATGAGCAGTTCTTC. Amino acid sequence: CASSSHGGASNEQFF.

The V and J genes are TRBV4-3 and TRBJ2-7; the match to TRBD2 covers 7 bases. CDR3 length: 14 residues. The V gene's germline CDR1 is LGHNA and CDR2 YSLEER. V lost 4 bases and J lost 1; bases outside the gene matches: 4. The CDR3 bases are TGCGCCAGCAGCCCCGCGGGAGCTTCCTACGAGCAGTACTTC. This translates into CASSPAGASYEQYF.

The chain combines TRBV5-1 with TRBJ1-4, with TRBD1 identical over 10 bases. CDR3 length: 14 residues. The V segment lost 4 bases and the J segment 8 bases; nucleotides outside the gene matches: 5. Germline-derived CDR1 and CDR2 are SGHRS and YFSETQ. The CDR3 here is CASSRDRGGEKLFF. CDR3 DNA sequence: TGCGCCAGCAGCCGGGACAGGGGAGGCGAAAAACTGTTTTTT.

The chain couples TRBV7-2 to TRBJ2-7; TRBD2 aligns across 10 bases. The CDR3 is made up of 16 amino acids. Germline CDR1 reads SGHTA; CDR2 reads FQGNSA. V was clipped by 2 bases and J by 6 bases; unmatched bases: 10. The CDR3 nucleotides read TGTGCCAGCAGCTTAAAAGTTAGCGGGAGGTCTGGCGAGCAGTACTTC. Amino acids: CASSLKVSGRSGEQYF. Drawing the rest from reference TRBV7-2 and TRBJ2-7, the complete variable domain is GAGVSQSPSNKVTEKGKDVELRCDPISGHTALYWYRQSLGQGLEFLIYFQGNSAPDKSGLPSDRFSAERTGGSVSTLTIQRTQQEDSAVYLCASSLKVSGRSGEQYFGPGTRLTVT.

Here the CDR3 reads CATSRWAGMSEKLFF. The CDR3 bases are TGTGCCACCAGCAGATGGGCTGGGATGTCGGAAAAACTGTTTTTT. The chain is built from TRBV15 and TRBJ1-4; no definite D call. The germline gives CDR1 LNHNV, CDR2 YYDKDF (reference sequence). V was clipped by 2 bases and J by 8 bases, with 15 bases between them. The CDR3 sequence is 15 residues long.

The J gene is TRBJ2-7, the V gene TRBV5-1, with 7 bases matching TRBD1. In germline, CDR1 is SGHRS, CDR2 YFSETQ. This CDR3 region has 15 residues. Unmatched junction bases numbered 6, after V lost 0 bases and J lost 3 bases. The CDR3 DNA is TGCGCCAGCAGCTTGGAAGGCGACAGGGTCTACGAGCAGTACTTC. Translating it yields CASSLEGDRVYEQYF.

This clone was recorded only once. The chain carries TRBV10-3 and TRBJ2-1; D might be TRBD2 (5 bases). Germline V gives CDR1 ENHRY, CDR2 SYGVKD. The length of the CDR3 is 12 residues. The germline V and J ends were trimmed by 3 bases and 10 bases, with 10 bases remaining between them. This CDR3 reads CAISENGLEQFF. For the CDR3, the DNA is TGTGCCATCAGTGAAAACGGACTCGAGCAGTTCTTC.

The genes are TRBV7-9 and TRBJ2-3; D is unclear. This CDR3 is built from 12 residues. Trimming shortened V by 5 bases and J by 2 bases, and 5 bases separated the two germline ends. Germline CDR1 is SEHNR and CDR2 is FQNEAQ (reference sequence). CDR3 bases: TGTGCCAGCAGCCCCTCCACAGATACGCAGTATTTT. The encoded protein is CASSPSTDTQYF.

The CDR3 coding sequence is TGTGCCAGCACACTGTCCAACACTGAAGCTTTCTTT. Its translation is CASTLSNTEAFF. The genes are TRBV2 and TRBJ1-1; no definite D call. V was trimmed by 7 bases and J by 2 bases, leaving 8 bases between them. This CDR3 region has 12 residues. Germline V gene sequence: CDR1 SNHLY, CDR2 FYNNEI.

The CDR3 DNA reads as TGTGCCAGCAGCCGGGAGTTCTACGGCTACGAGCAGTACTTC. Residues: CASSREFYGYEQYF. The chain is built from TRBV27 and TRBJ2-7; D perhaps matches TRBD2 (6 bases). Between the trimmed V and J ends, which lost 6 bases and 3 bases, there was a span of 15 bases. The CDR3 extends over 14 amino acids. Germline CDR1 is MNHEY and CDR2 is SMNVEV (reference sequence).